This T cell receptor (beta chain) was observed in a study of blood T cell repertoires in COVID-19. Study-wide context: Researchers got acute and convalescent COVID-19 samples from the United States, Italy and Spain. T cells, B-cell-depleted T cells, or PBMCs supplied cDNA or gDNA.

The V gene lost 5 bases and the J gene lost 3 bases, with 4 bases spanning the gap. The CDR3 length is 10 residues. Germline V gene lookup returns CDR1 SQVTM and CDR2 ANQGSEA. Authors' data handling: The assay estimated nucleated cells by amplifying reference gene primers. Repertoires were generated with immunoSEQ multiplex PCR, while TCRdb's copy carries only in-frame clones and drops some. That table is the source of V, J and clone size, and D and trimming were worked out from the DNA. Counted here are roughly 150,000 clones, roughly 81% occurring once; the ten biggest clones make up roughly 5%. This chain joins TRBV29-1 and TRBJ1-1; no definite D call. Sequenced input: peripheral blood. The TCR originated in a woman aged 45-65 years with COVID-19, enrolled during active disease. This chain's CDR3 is CSVRYTEAFF. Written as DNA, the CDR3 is TGCAGCGTTCGGTACACTGAAGCTTTCTTT.